Listed below are T cell receptor beta chains from one sample, sequenced in a study of immune characteristics of hereditary and idiopathic chronic pancreatitis. Assay used: immunoSEQ multiplex PCR; TCRdb lists only in-frame clones, some missing. The profile shows 11,000 to 15,000 clones, 70% to 75% of them singletons. The specimen sequenced was pancreas tissue with hereditary chronic pancreatitis. These receptor sequences come from a human donor with chronic pancreatitis. CDR3s leave out the opening cysteine and the closing phenylalanine or tryptophan.

V gene	J gene	CDR3 protein
TRBV3-1/TRBV3-2	TRBJ2-7	ASSLQNDAIYEQY
TRBV4-1	TRBJ2-5	ASSQGLRAREGPETQY
TRBV5-1	TRBJ1-4	ASRISLQAEKLF
TRBV24-1	TRBJ2-2	ATRLNTGELF
TRBV12-3/TRBV12-4	TRBJ2-2	ASPGLSGELF
TRBV27	TRBJ2-1	ASSPLAGVHNEQF
TRBV19	TRBJ2-1	ASSIDLASGSYNEQF
TRBV10-3	TRBJ1-1	AISERVNTEAF
TRBV5-6	TRBJ2-3	ASSFMIGNCH
TRBV19	TRBJ1-2	ASSTSNYGYT
TRBV9	TRBJ2-2	ASSIGVSITGELF
TRBV5-1	TRBJ2-3	ASSLVSGGPADTQY
TRBV7-2	TRBJ2-5	ASSQGYTLGQTQY
TRBV6-5	TRBJ2-1	ASSFGTSGDNEQF
TRBV28	TRBJ2-7	ASQGVEQY
TRBV11-3	TRBJ2-1	ASSLLAGGHNEQF
TRBV6-6	TRBJ2-2	ASSPLTGELF
TRBV24-1	TRBJ2-1	ATSDSARVSYNEQF
TRBV3-1/TRBV3-2	TRBJ2-7	ASKGTASYEQY
TRBV27	TRBJ2-3	ASSPSPATDTQY
TRBV2	TRBJ2-1	ASIRGLSSYNEQF
TRBV7-9	TRBJ1-2	ASSFTRDANYGYT
TRBV2	TRBJ2-1	ASSPQGAGSNEQF
TRBV6-5	TRBJ1-1	ASIVAMDTEAF
TRBV7-2	TRBJ2-1	ASSRRTDTGHLF
TRBV18	TRBJ2-3	ASSLLGGTQY
TRBV30	TRBJ1-2	AWTPPGSGYT
TRBV29-1	TRBJ2-2	SVVERVNTGELF
TRBV28	TRBJ2-4	ASSFPGQGGDIQY
TRBV3-1/TRBV3-2	TRBJ2-1	ASSQRVSRGGREQF
TRBV6-1	TRBJ1-2	ASSENVKGSYGYT
TRBV10-2	TRBJ2-5	ASSESGRETQY
TRBV9	TRBJ2-5	ASSVEGRRGETQY
TRBV5-4	TRBJ1-4	ASSRDTTNEKLF
TRBV4-1	TRBJ1-4	ASSRSVGKLF
TRBV29-1	TRBJ1-1	SVTVQGWAEAF
TRBV9	TRBJ2-7	ASSHGASGRLEQY
TRBV25-1	TRBJ2-3	ASSEYSLTDTQY
TRBV6-5	TRBJ2-5	ASSPGQGGGKTQY
TRBV28	TRBJ1-1	ASYPGTTNTEAF
TRBV6-5	TRBJ2-1	ASRSSGLSEQF
TRBV7-8	TRBJ1-5	ASSLSMARSSNQPQH
TRBV27	TRBJ2-1	ATLTGTGAYNEQF
TRBV15	TRBJ2-7	ATSRAAGTNRGLAYEQY
TRBV7-8	TRBJ2-7	ASSLNLAGGYVTYEQY
TRBV27	TRBJ2-3	ASSFVGGTQY
TRBV2	TRBJ1-2	ASSDTNYGYT
TRBV29-1	TRBJ2-3	SVELRQRSTDTQY
TRBV18	TRBJ2-1	ASSPRGQGRGSYNEQF
TRBV6-6	TRBJ1-4	ASSYSTQFGEKLF
TRBV2	TRBJ1-3	ASSVSDLSGNTIY
TRBV7-9	TRBJ2-2	ASSLDRLGPTGELF
TRBV6-5	TRBJ2-4	ASSTTGRGIQY
TRBV6-6	TRBJ1-1	ASSFTGSMNTEAF
TRBV15	TRBJ1-5	ATSFGQAGQPQH
TRBV15	TRBJ1-5	ATSRDQGTGGGAQH
TRBV6-6	TRBJ1-1	ASSPRTGGILGTEAF